This section outlines one TCR beta chain sequence together with its context. These data originate in a study of blood T cell repertoires in COVID-19. Germline loops: CDR1 LNHDA, CDR2 SQIVND (reference sequence). V shed 5 bases and J shed 12 bases, with 10 bases lying between them. This CDR3 spans 11 amino acids. Profiling relied on immunoSEQ multiplex PCR, and the TCRdb table lists in-frame clones only, not all of them. In the table there are approximately 150,000 clones, about 87% of which are singletons. The V gene is TRBV19, the J gene TRBJ1-4; no clear D gene. The material sequenced was peripheral blood. This sequence was found in a woman in her 50s with acute or convalescent COVID-19. This CDR3 reads CASSYRAELFF. CDR3 nucleotide sequence: TGTGCCAGTAGTTACAGAGCGGAACTGTTTTTT. Combining the CDR3 with reference TRBV19 and TRBJ1-4 gives the whole variable domain DGGITQSPKYLFRKEGQNVTLSCEQNLNHDAMYWYRQDPGQGLRLIYYSQIVNDFQKGDIAEGYSVSREKKESFPLTVTSAQKNPTAFYLCASSYRAELFFGSGTQLSVL.